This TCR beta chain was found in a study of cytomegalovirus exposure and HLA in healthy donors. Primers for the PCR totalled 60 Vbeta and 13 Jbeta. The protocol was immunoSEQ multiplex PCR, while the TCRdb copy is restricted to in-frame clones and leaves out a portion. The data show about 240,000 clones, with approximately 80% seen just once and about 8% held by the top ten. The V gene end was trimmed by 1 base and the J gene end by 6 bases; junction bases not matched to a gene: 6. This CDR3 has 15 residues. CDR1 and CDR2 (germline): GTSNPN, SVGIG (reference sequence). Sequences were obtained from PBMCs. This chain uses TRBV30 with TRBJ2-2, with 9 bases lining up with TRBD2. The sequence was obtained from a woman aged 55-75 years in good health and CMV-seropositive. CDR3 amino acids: CAWSGSGRFSGELFF. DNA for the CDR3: TGTGCCTGGAGTGGTAGCGGGAGATTCTCCGGGGAGCTGTTTTTT. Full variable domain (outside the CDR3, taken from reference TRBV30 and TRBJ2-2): SQTIHQWPATLVQPVGSPLSLECTVEGTSNPNLYWYRQAAGRGLQLLFYSVGIGQISSEVPQNLSASRPQDRQFILSSKKLLLSDSGFYLCAWSGSGRFSGELFFGEGSRLTVL.